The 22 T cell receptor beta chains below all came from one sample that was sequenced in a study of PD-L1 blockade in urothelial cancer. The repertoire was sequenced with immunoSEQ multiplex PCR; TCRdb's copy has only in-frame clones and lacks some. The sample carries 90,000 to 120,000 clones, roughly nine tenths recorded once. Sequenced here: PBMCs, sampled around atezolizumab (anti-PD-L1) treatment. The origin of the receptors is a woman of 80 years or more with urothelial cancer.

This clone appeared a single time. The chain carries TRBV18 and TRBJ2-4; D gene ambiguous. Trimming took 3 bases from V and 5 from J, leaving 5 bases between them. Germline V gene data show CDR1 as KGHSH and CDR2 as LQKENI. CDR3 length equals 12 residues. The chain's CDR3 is CASSPAENIQYF. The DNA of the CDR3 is TGTGCCAGCTCACCGGCGGAAAACATTCAGTACTTC.

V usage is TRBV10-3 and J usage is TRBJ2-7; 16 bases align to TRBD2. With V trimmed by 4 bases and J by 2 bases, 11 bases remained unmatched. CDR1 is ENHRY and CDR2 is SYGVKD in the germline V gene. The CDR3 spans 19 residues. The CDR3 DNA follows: TGTGCCATCAGTGGGACGGGACTAGCGGGAGGGCGGGTCCCCTACGAGCAGTACTTC. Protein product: CAISGTGLAGGRVPYEQYF.

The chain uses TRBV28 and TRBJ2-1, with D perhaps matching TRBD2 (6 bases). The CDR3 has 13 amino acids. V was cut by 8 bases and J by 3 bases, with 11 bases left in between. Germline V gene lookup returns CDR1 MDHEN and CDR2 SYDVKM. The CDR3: CASVERVYNEQFF. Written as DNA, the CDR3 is TGTGCCAGCGTCGAGCGGGTCTACAATGAGCAGTTCTTC.

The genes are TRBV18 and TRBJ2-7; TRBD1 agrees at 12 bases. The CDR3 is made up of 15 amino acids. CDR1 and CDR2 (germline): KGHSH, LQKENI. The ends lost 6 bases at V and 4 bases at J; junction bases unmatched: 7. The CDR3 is CASSPTGQGAYEQYF. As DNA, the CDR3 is TGTGCCAGCTCCCCAACGGGACAGGGGGCTTACGAGCAGTACTTC.

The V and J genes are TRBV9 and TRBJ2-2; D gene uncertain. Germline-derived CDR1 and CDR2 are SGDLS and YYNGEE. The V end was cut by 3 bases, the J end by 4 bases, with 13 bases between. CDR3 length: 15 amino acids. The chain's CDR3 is CASSAGSIGTGELFF. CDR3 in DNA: TGTGCCAGCAGCGCCGGTAGTATCGGCACCGGGGAGCTGTTTTTT.

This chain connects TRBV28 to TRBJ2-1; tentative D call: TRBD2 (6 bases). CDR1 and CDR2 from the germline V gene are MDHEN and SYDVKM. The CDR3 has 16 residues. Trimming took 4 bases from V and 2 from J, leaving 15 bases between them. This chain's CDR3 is CASSSRAGAAYNEQFF. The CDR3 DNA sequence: TGTGCCAGCAGTTCCCGAGCGGGTGCAGCCTACAATGAGCAGTTCTTC.

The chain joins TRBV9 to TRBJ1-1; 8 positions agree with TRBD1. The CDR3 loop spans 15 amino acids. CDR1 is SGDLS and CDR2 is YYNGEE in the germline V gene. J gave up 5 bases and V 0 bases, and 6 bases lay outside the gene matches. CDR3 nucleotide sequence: TGTGCCAGCAGCGTAGAAGCAGGGGGCTGGACTGAAGCTTTCTTT. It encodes CASSVEAGGWTEAFF.

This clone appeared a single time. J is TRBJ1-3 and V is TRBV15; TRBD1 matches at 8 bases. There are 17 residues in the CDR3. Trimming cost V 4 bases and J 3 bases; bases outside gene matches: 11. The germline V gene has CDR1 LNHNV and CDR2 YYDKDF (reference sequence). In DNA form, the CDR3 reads TGTGCCACCAGCATACCCGCCCACAGGGGGATTGGAAACACCATATATTTT. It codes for CATSIPAHRGIGNTIYF.

CDR3 coding DNA: TGTGCCAGCAGGGCTCCAGGGTCGGCTAATGAAAAACTGTTTTTT. It is translated as CASRAPGSANEKLFF. The chain carries TRBV28 and TRBJ1-4; D perhaps matches TRBD1 (5 bases). The CDR3 runs 15 residues. Trimming stripped 6 bases from V and 3 bases from J, with 14 bases between. CDR1 and CDR2 (germline): MDHEN, SYDVKM.

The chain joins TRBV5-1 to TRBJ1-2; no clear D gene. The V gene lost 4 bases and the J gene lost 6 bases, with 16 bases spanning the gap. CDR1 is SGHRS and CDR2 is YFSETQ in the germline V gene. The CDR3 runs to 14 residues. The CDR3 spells CASSPEGVFDGYTF. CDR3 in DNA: TGCGCCAGCAGCCCGGAGGGAGTCTTTGATGGCTACACCTTC.

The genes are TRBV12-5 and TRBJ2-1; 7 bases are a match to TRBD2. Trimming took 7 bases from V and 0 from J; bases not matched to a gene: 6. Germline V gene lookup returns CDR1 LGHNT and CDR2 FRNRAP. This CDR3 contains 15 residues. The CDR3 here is CASAWGGSSYNEQFF. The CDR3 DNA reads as TGTGCTAGTGCCTGGGGCGGGAGCTCCTACAATGAGCAGTTCTTC.

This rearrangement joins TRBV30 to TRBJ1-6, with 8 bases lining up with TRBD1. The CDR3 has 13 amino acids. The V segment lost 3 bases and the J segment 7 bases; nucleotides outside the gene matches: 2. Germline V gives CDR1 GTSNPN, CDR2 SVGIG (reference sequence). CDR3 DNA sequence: TGTGCCTGGAGAAGACAGGGGAATTCACCCCTCCACTTT. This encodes CAWRRQGNSPLHF.

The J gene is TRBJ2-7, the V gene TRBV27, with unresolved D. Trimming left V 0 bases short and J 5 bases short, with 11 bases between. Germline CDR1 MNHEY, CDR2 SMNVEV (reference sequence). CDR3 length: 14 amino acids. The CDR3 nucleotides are TGTGCCAGCAGTTTATCAACCCCTAGAGACGAGCAGTACTTC. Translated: CASSLSTPRDEQYF.

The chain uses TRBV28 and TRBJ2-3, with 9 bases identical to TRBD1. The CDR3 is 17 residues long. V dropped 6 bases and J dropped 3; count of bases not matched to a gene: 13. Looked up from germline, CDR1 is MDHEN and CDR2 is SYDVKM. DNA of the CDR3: TGTGCCAGCAGCCCCTCCGGGACAGGGTCCGGGACAGATACGCAGTATTTT. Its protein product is CASSPSGTGSGTDTQYF.

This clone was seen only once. Here the CDR3 reads CASSPRAGLQETQYF. The CDR3 DNA is TGTGCCAGCAGCCCGCGAGCGGGACTCCAAGAGACCCAGTACTTC. The V and J genes are TRBV7-8 and TRBJ2-5; 7 bases match TRBD2. CDR1 and CDR2 (germline): SGHVS, FQNEAQ. This CDR3 is 15 amino acids long. V was clipped by 5 bases and J by 1 base; unmatched bases: 7.

CDR3 region: CASSYSRGGETQYF. The CDR3 DNA reads TGTGCCAGCAGTTACTCGAGGGGGGGGGAGACCCAGTACTTC. V is TRBV6-6 and J is TRBJ2-5; tentatively, D is TRBD2 (7 bases). CDR3 length equals 14 residues. Germline CDR1 reads MNHNY; CDR2 reads SVGAGI (reference sequence). With 0 bases removed from V and 5 bases from J, the gap between germline ends came to 10 bases.

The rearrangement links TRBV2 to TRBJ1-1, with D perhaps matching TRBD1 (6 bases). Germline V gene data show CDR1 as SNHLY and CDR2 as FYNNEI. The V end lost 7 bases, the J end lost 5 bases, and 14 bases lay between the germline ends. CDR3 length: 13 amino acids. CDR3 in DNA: TGTGCCAGCAAAGGCAGGGGAAATACTGAAGCTTTCTTT. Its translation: CASKGRGNTEAFF. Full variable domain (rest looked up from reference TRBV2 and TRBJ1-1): EPEVTQTPSHQVTQMGQEVILRCVPISNHLYFYWYRQILGQKVEFLVSFYNNEISEKSEIFDDQFSVERPDGSNFTLKIRSTKLEDSAMYFCASKGRGNTEAFFGQGTRLTVV.

For the CDR3, the DNA is TGTGCCAGCAGCGTAGATCTGCGCCCGCCCTACAATGAGCAGTTCTTC. Encoded protein: CASSVDLRPPYNEQFF. The chain combines TRBV9 with TRBJ2-1; D is unclear. The germline V gene has CDR1 SGDLS and CDR2 YYNGEE. The CDR3 contains 16 residues. The germline V and J ends were trimmed by 0 bases and 2 bases, with 12 bases remaining between them.

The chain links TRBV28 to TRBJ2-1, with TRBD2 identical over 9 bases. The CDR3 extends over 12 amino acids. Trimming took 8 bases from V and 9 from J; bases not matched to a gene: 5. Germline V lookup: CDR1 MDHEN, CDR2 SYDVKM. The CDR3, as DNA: TGTGCCAGCGCTAGCGGGATCAGTGAGCAGTTCTTC. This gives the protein CASASGISEQFF.

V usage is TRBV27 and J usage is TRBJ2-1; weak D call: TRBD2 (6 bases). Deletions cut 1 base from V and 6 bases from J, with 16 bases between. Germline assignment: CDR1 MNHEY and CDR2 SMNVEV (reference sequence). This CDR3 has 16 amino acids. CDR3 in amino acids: CASSLFVGRGVNEQFF. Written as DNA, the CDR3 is TGTGCCAGCAGTTTATTTGTCGGGAGAGGGGTCAATGAGCAGTTCTTC.

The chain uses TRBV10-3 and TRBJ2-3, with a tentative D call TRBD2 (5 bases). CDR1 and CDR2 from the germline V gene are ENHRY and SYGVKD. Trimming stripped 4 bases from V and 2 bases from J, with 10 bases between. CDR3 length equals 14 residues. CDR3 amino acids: CAISGGVITDTQYF. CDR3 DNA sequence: TGTGCCATCAGTGGGGGAGTAATCACAGATACGCAGTATTTT.

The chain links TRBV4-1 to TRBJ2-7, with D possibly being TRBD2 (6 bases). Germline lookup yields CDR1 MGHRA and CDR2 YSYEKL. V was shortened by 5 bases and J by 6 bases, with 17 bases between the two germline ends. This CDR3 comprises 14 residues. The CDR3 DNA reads TGCGCCAGCAGCACCCGGGAGAATGACGCCGAGCAGTACTTC. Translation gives CASSTRENDAEQYF.